One sample yielded the 21 T cell receptor beta chains listed below, sequenced in a study of blood T cell repertoires in COVID-19. Method: immunoSEQ multiplex PCR; TCRdb's copy keeps in-frame clones and lacks some. The sample has 130,000 or so clones, about 87% seen once; the top ten hold roughly 2.5%. Sequenced material: peripheral blood. Receptor source: a human donor with COVID-19, enrolled during active disease. The donor label of this sample is uncertain.

A word on this clone: Other nucleotide sequences in the sample specify the same CDR3. The chain has TRBV12-3 or TRBV12-4 and TRBJ1-3, with D unresolved. This CDR3 comprises 12 residues. The V end was cut by 6 bases, the J end by 4 bases, with 7 bases between. CDR3 bases: TGTGCCAGCAGCCGCGGGGGAAACACCATATATTTT. The encoded protein is CASSRGGNTIYF.

The CDR3, as DNA: TGCGCCAGCAGCTCGGGACGGGAGGCGGAAAAACTGTTTTTT. Translated, it gives CASSSGREAEKLFF. This sequence joins TRBV5-1 and TRBJ1-4; a weak D match, TRBD1 (5 bases). With 3 bases removed from V and 8 bases from J, the gap between germline ends came to 14 bases. CDR3 length: 14 residues. Germline CDR1 and CDR2: SGHRS and YFSETQ.

The V and J genes are TRBV10-3 and TRBJ2-7, with a weak D call TRBD2 (5 bases). Trimming pared 7 bases from V and 7 bases from J, leaving 17 bases between. The germline V gene has CDR1 ENHRY and CDR2 SYGVKD. This CDR3 comprises 13 residues. DNA of the CDR3: TGTGCCATCACTCAAGCGGCCGTTGGAGAGCAGTACTTC. Encoded protein: CAITQAAVGEQYF.

The chain has TRBV19 and TRBJ1-4, with 7 nucleotides matching TRBD1. Unmatched junction bases numbered 8, after V lost 5 bases and J lost 5 bases. The CDR3 covers 15 residues. Germline values: CDR1 LNHDA, CDR2 SQIVND (reference sequence). CDR3 sequence: CASSGDSWGNEKLFF. The CDR3 nucleotides are TGTGCCAGTAGTGGGGACAGCTGGGGGAATGAAAAACTGTTTTTT.

The gene calls are TRBV19 and TRBJ1-6, with TRBD1 matching over 11 bases. CDR1 is LNHDA, CDR2 SQIVND, per germline (reference sequence). This CDR3 has 15 amino acids. V was clipped by 5 bases and J by 7 bases; unmatched bases: 4. The CDR3 nucleotides read TGTGCCAGTAGTTTGGGGACAGGGGGAAATTCACCCCTCCACTTT. This sequence encodes CASSLGTGGNSPLHF.

The V and J genes are TRBV29-1 and TRBJ1-6; D is unclear. In germline, CDR1 is SQVTM, CDR2 ANQGSEA. Trimming removed 4 bases at V and 0 bases at J, with 7 bases between. The CDR3 totals 14 residues. The CDR3 sequence is CSVVGSSYNSPLHF. CDR3 bases: TGCAGCGTTGTGGGGAGCTCCTATAATTCACCCCTCCACTTT.

The chain couples TRBV5-4 to TRBJ2-5; 11 positions agree with TRBD2. After removal of 4 bases from V and 3 bases from J, the junction contained 8 bases not matched to a gene. Germline CDR1 SGHNT, CDR2 YYREEE (reference sequence). The CDR3 covers 16 residues. CDR3 loop: CASSGASGGSKETQYF. CDR3 nucleotide sequence: TGTGCCAGCAGCGGGGCTAGCGGGGGGTCAAAAGAGACCCAGTACTTC. The variable domain in full, completed from reference TRBV5-4 and TRBJ2-5, reads ETGVTQSPTHLIKTRGQQVTLRCSSQSGHNTVSWYQQALGQGPQFIFQYYREEENGRGNFPPRFSGLQFPNYSSELNVNALELDDSALYLCASSGASGGSKETQYFGPGTRLLVL.

This chain connects TRBV19 to TRBJ1-2, with D uncertain. Trimming took off 3 bases at V and 1 base at J, with 15 bases between the two ends. CDR3 length: 16 residues. Germline V CDR1 and CDR2: LNHDA, SQIVND (reference sequence). CDR3 nucleotide sequence: TGTGCCAGTAGTATCGGAGGGCAATACGGTAACTATGGCTACACCTTC. Amino acid sequence: CASSIGGQYGNYGYTF.

This rearrangement joins TRBV2 to TRBJ1-5, with 9 bases that match TRBD1. With V trimmed by 8 bases and J by 5 bases, 10 bases remained unmatched. CDR1 is SNHLY and CDR2 is FYNNEI in the germline V gene. The CDR3 consists of 15 residues. Here the CDR3 DNA reads TGTGCCAGCGGTCCGGGACAGGGAGCCCATCAGCCCCAGCATTTT. This translates into CASGPGQGAHQPQHF.

The rearrangement links TRBV6-6 to TRBJ1-2; D unresolved. This CDR3 spans 15 amino acids. V gave up 3 bases and J gave up 4 bases, with 15 bases separating them. The germline CDR1 and CDR2 sequences are MNHNY and SVGAGI (reference sequence). The CDR3 loop reads CASSYLTQGGYGYTF. The DNA for the CDR3 is TGTGCCAGCAGTTATCTAACCCAAGGAGGCTATGGCTACACCTTC.

This chain connects TRBV6-6 to TRBJ2-3, with TRBD2 matching over 10 bases. The CDR3 totals 17 residues. V shed 5 bases and J 0 bases; nucleotides not matched to a gene: 8. Per the germline V gene, CDR1 is MNHNY and CDR2 is SVGAGI (reference sequence). The CDR3 protein is CASSPLAGVGSTDTQYF. The CDR3 DNA follows: TGTGCCAGCAGTCCTCTAGCGGGAGTGGGTAGCACAGATACGCAGTATTTT.

The CDR3 loop reads CASSARLSEQFF. The CDR3 DNA reads as TGTGCCAGCAGTGCGAGACTTTCCGAGCAGTTCTTC. The chain has TRBV12-3 or TRBV12-4 and TRBJ2-1; D unresolved. Between the trimmed V and J ends, which lost 5 bases and 10 bases, there was a span of 12 bases. CDR3 size: 12 residues.

The rearrangement joins TRBV5-5 to TRBJ2-7, with 10 bases matching TRBD2. Germline V gene lookup returns CDR1 SGHKS and CDR2 YYEKEE (reference sequence). The CDR3 length is 16 residues. V trimming: 5 bases; J trimming: 1 base; junction bases outside the gene matches: 9. CDR3 nucleotide sequence: TGTGCCAGCAGTTCCCGGCTAGCGGGGGATTCCTACGAGCAGTACTTC. Its translation is CASSSRLAGDSYEQYF.

This chain links TRBV6-5 with TRBJ1-5; D is uncertain. V lost 0 bases and J lost 3, with 9 bases in between. The CDR3 loop spans 15 amino acids. Germline V gene sequence: CDR1 MNHEY, CDR2 SVGAGI. The CDR3 sequence: CASSYSAGYNQPQHF. CDR3 bases: TGTGCCAGCAGTTACTCCGCCGGTTACAATCAGCCCCAGCATTTT.

The chain carries TRBV7-2 and TRBJ1-2; D uncertain. Germline V gene lookup returns CDR1 SGHTA and CDR2 FQGNSA. The V gene lost 0 bases and the J gene lost 2 bases, with 10 bases spanning the gap. The CDR3 is 15 amino acids. CDR3 loop: CASSLAPTVNYGYTF. The CDR3 bases are TGTGCCAGCAGCTTAGCCCCTACGGTGAACTATGGCTACACCTTC.

This chain uses TRBV11-1 with TRBJ2-1, with 11 bases lining up with TRBD1. CDR3 length equals 16 residues. In germline, CDR1 is SGHAT, CDR2 FQDESV (reference sequence). The V and J ends lost 4 bases and 7 bases, in that order; junction bases with no gene match: 9. The CDR3 here is CASSYTLGTGGNEQFF. The CDR3 region has the DNA TGTGCCAGCAGCTATACTCTCGGGACAGGGGGGAATGAGCAGTTCTTC. Filled out from reference TRBV11-1 and TRBJ2-1, the complete variable domain reads EAEVAQSPRYKITEKSQAVAFWCDPISGHATLYWYRQILGQGPELLVQFQDESVVDDSQLPKDRFSAERLKGVDSTLKIQPAELGDSAMYLCASSYTLGTGGNEQFFGPGTRLTVL.

This clone was counted a single time. The chain joins TRBV19 to TRBJ1-2; possible D gene TRBD1, 6 bases. There are 14 residues in the CDR3. The V gene's germline CDR1 is LNHDA and CDR2 SQIVND (reference sequence). The V end was cut by 5 bases, the J end by 4 bases, with 14 bases between. In nucleotides, the CDR3 is TGTGCCAGTAGTTCGACAGGACGCCTCTATGGCTACACCTTC. Translating it yields CASSSTGRLYGYTF.

The gene calls are TRBV11-2 and TRBJ2-3; 7 nucleotides align to TRBD2. V lost 7 bases, J lost 4 bases, and 2 bases stayed unmatched. Germline V gives CDR1 SGHAT, CDR2 FQNNGV. This CDR3 spans 12 amino acids. CDR3 sequence: CASTRGADTQYF. CDR3 nucleotides: TGTGCCAGCACACGGGGGGCAGATACGCAGTATTTT.

The chain carries TRBV19 and TRBJ2-7, with D unresolved. CDR1 and CDR2 from the germline V gene are LNHDA and SQIVND (reference sequence). This CDR3 region has 12 residues. Trimming stripped 8 bases from V and 5 bases from J, with 13 bases between. The CDR3 sequence is CASRLDGDEQYF. CDR3 sequence (DNA): TGTGCCAGTCGCCTTGATGGAGACGAGCAGTACTTC.

To note about this clone: At one end the junction does not follow the germline gene, possibly because of a read error. The chain is built from TRBV4-1 and TRBJ2-3, with 11 positions matching TRBD2. This CDR3 is built from 14 residues. Germline V lookup: CDR1 MGHRA, CDR2 YSYEKL. The CDR3 bases are TGCGCCAGCAGCCCCTCACTAGCGGGAGCCTCTCCGGATTTT. Residues: CASSPSLAGASPDF.

This sequence joins TRBV9 and TRBJ2-3, with no clear D. The V gene's germline CDR1 is SGDLS and CDR2 YYNGEE. The V end lost 0 bases, the J end lost 2 bases, and 10 bases lay between the germline ends. CDR3 size: 15 residues. This CDR3 is CASSVDGRYTDTQYF. The CDR3 DNA reads TGTGCCAGCAGCGTAGATGGTCGGTACACAGATACGCAGTATTTT.